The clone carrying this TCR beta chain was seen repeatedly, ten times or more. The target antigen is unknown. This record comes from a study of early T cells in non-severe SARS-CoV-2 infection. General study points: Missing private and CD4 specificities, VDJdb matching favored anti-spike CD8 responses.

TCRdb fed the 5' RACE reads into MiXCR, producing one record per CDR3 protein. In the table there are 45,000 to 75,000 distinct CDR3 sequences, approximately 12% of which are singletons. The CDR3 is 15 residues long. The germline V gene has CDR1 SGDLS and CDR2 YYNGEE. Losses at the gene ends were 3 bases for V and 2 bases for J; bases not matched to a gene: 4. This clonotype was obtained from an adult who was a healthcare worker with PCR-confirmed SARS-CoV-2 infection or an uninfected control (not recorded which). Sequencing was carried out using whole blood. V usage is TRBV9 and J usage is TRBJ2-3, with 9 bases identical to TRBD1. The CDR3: CASSGGQGFTDTQYF. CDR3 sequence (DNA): TGTGCCAGCAGCGGGGGACAGGGTTTCACAGATACGCAGTATTTT.